These 25 T cell receptor beta chains originate from one sample sequenced in a study of a mutant IDH1 vaccine in newly diagnosed glioma. Sequencing used immunoSEQ multiplex PCR; TCRdb keeps in-frame clones, though not all of them. The data contain 50,000 to 65,000 clones, about three quarters of them seen just once; the ten biggest clones take up about 1.7%. Described time point: baseline, week 1 (first vaccination visit). Specified treatment: pre-vaccination baseline after standard-of-care therapy. Sequences were derived from PBMCs, sampled from a glioma patient treated with radiotherapy, temozolomide or both. These receptors all come from a woman aged 35 to 49 with glioma.

V and J are TRBV4-1 and TRBJ1-4; D is unresolved. Trimming removed 1 base from V and 7 bases from J, with 16 bases in between. This CDR3 is built from 16 residues. Germline V gives CDR1 MGHRA, CDR2 YSYEKL. This chain's CDR3 is CASSQARAGGPEKLFF. In nucleotides, the CDR3 is TGCGCCAGCAGCCAAGCTCGGGCGGGTGGGCCTGAAAAACTGTTTTTT.

A few counts support this clone. This chain joins TRBV4-1 and TRBJ1-1; D is undetermined. This CDR3 spans 13 amino acids. Germline V gene sequence: CDR1 MGHRA, CDR2 YSYEKL. V shed 0 bases and J shed 5 bases, with 7 bases lying between them. The CDR3, as DNA: TGCGCCAGCAGCCAAGACTGGGGAACTGAAGCTTTCTTT. This sequence encodes CASSQDWGTEAFF.

The CDR3 here is CASSLMGPAETQYF. The CDR3 DNA reads TGCGCCAGCAGCTTGATGGGACCGGCGGAGACCCAGTACTTC. This rearrangement joins TRBV5-1 to TRBJ2-5; D possibly uses TRBD1 or TRBD2 (5 bases each). V was shortened by 1 base and J by 5 bases, with 12 bases between the two germline ends. The CDR3 has 14 residues. Germline V gives CDR1 SGHRS, CDR2 YFSETQ.

The V gene is TRBV7-2, the J gene TRBJ1-2, with D tentatively TRBD1 (5 bases). Trimming left V 6 bases short and J 7 bases short, with 9 bases between. This CDR3 comprises 11 residues. Germline-derived CDR1 and CDR2 are SGHTA and FQGNSA. The CDR3 region is CASRRGGGYTF. CDR3 bases: TGTGCCAGCAGGAGGGGTGGTGGCTACACCTTC. The entire variable domain, with the rest obtained from reference TRBV7-2 and TRBJ1-2, is as follows: GAGVSQSPSNKVTEKGKDVELRCDPISGHTALYWYRQSLGQGLEFLIYFQGNSAPDKSGLPSDRFSAERTGGSVSTLTIQRTQQEDSAVYLCASRRGGGYTFGSGTRLTVV.

The chain uses TRBV30 and TRBJ1-3, with a tentative D call TRBD1 (6 bases). Germline-derived CDR1 and CDR2 are GTSNPN and SVGIG (reference sequence). Trimming took 6 bases from V and 2 from J, leaving 14 bases between them. CDR3 size: 14 residues. The CDR3 loop reads CACSRGQTGNTIYF. CDR3 DNA sequence: TGTGCCTGCTCCCGGGGGCAGACTGGAAACACCATATATTTT.

V gene TRBV6-1 combines with J gene TRBJ2-7; D gene ambiguous. V lost 3 bases and J lost 2, with 8 bases in between. Germline V gene data show CDR1 as MNHNS and CDR2 as SASEGT. This CDR3 is 13 amino acids long. The CDR3, as DNA: TGTGCCAGCAGTGACGTTCGGCCCTACGAGCAGTACTTC. It translates to CASSDVRPYEQYF.

The chain has TRBV6-1 and TRBJ1-1; 9 nucleotides agree with TRBD1. The V gene's germline CDR1 is MNHNS and CDR2 SASEGT. The CDR3 contains 15 residues. V lost 6 bases and J lost 4; bases outside the gene matches: 9. For the CDR3, the DNA is TGTGCCAGCAGCATGCCGGGACAGGGTTCCACTGAAGCTTTCTTT. Translating gives CASSMPGQGSTEAFF.

The genes are TRBV4-2 and TRBJ1-2; 9 nucleotides agree with TRBD1. The J segment lost 7 bases and the V segment lost 0 bases, leaving 15 bases of the junction unmatched. The CDR3 runs to 18 residues. Germline V gene data show CDR1 as LGHNA and CDR2 as YNFKEQ. For the CDR3, the DNA is TGTGCCAGCAGCCAAGAAGGGGGGATCCCCGGGACAGGGATTGGCTACACCTTC. This codes for CASSQEGGIPGTGIGYTF.

The J gene is TRBJ2-1, the V gene TRBV4-2; unclear D gene. With 0 bases removed from V and 6 bases from J, the gap between germline ends came to 12 bases. The CDR3 consists of 15 residues. CDR1 LGHNA and CDR2 YNFKEQ come from the germline V gene. The DNA of the CDR3 is TGTGCCAGCAGCCAAGAGGGGTCCAGCCGCAATGAGCAGTTCTTC. Its protein is CASSQEGSSRNEQFF.

The gene calls are TRBV5-1 and TRBJ2-1; TRBD2 matches at 10 bases. The CDR3 has 15 residues. In germline, CDR1 is SGHRS, CDR2 YFSETQ. The junction had 10 bases not matched to a gene; V was cut back by 5 bases and J by 8 bases. The CDR3 reads CASSTSGAEVDEQFF. Written as DNA, the CDR3 is TGCGCCAGCAGTACTAGCGGGGCCGAAGTAGATGAGCAGTTCTTC.

The chain couples TRBV4-1 to TRBJ2-7, with D perhaps matching TRBD2 (6 bases). Trimming took off 0 bases at V and 3 bases at J, with 12 bases between the two ends. The CDR3 loop spans 15 amino acids. Germline V CDR1 and CDR2: MGHRA, YSYEKL. Here the CDR3 reads CASSQDRDSYYEQYF. The CDR3 region has the DNA TGCGCCAGCAGCCAAGATCGGGACTCTTACTACGAGCAGTACTTC.

The rearrangement uses TRBV14 and TRBJ2-3, with TRBD2 matching over 11 bases. The CDR3 sequence is 16 residues long. V lost 5 bases to trimming and J lost 2 bases; unmatched junction nucleotides: 6. Germline CDR1 is SGHDN and CDR2 is FVKESK. This CDR3 is CASSARGLAATDTQYF. CDR3 bases: TGTGCCAGCAGCGCCCGGGGACTAGCGGCCACAGATACGCAGTATTTT.

V usage is TRBV6-5 and J usage is TRBJ1-4; the D gene is possibly TRBD1 (6 bases). Trimming cost V 5 bases and J 7 bases, with 14 bases left between them. CDR3 length: 14 amino acids. Germline V gene lookup returns CDR1 MNHEY and CDR2 SVGAGI. CDR3 bases: TGTGCCAGCAGTCCAATGGGGGGCCGTGAAAAACTGTTTTTT. This sequence encodes CASSPMGGREKLFF.

The chain combines TRBV9 with TRBJ1-1; D is unresolved. Germline-derived CDR1 and CDR2 are SGDLS and YYNGEE. V lost 4 bases to trimming and J lost 7 bases, with 17 bases between them. The CDR3 loop spans 14 amino acids. CDR3 sequence (DNA): TGTGCCAGCAGCCTAGAGGTACAACCCGATGAAGCTTTCTTT. Translation: CASSLEVQPDEAFF.

Of note for this clone: Sequence at one end of the junction differs from germline and may be a read error. The chain links TRBV4-3 to TRBJ2-2; TRBD1 or TRBD2 may be the D gene (5 bases each). The CDR3 consists of 15 residues. The germline V gene encodes CDR1 LGHNA and CDR2 YSLEER. CDR3 coding DNA: TGCGCCAGCAGCCAAGATGACCGGGGCACCCGGGAGCTGTTTTTT. It is translated as CASSQDDRGTRELFF.

This clone was recorded once. The gene calls are TRBV7-8 and TRBJ2-5; D is undetermined. Germline CDR1 SGHVS, CDR2 FQNEAQ. The ends were cut back, 1 base at V and 5 bases at J, with 8 bases in the middle. The CDR3 sequence is 13 residues long. CDR3 DNA: TGTGCCAGCAGCTTAGGCTCCCGGGAGACCCAGTACTTC. Translating gives CASSLGSRETQYF.

V gene TRBV6-5 combines with J gene TRBJ2-1; weak D call: TRBD2 (5 bases). The CDR3 consists of 12 residues. In germline, CDR1 is MNHEY, CDR2 SVGAGI. The V end lost 3 bases, the J end lost 8 bases, and 8 bases lay between the germline ends. In nucleotides, the CDR3 is TGTGCCAGCAGTTATGGCGGGTATGAGCAGTTCTTC. Protein: CASSYGGYEQFF.

The rearrangement uses TRBV5-6 and TRBJ2-7; 9 bases fit TRBD1. Germline values: CDR1 SGHDT, CDR2 YYEEEE. The CDR3 consists of 14 residues. Unmatched junction bases numbered 9, after V lost 4 bases and J lost 7 bases. The CDR3 DNA follows: TGTGCCAGCAGCCCCGGACAGGGGAGGAGGGAGCAGTACTTC. This sequence encodes CASSPGQGRREQYF.

This chain connects TRBV19 to TRBJ1-4, with 7 nucleotides matching TRBD1. V lost 7 bases and J lost 7; bases outside the gene matches: 6. The CDR3 runs 13 residues. Looked up from germline, CDR1 is LNHDA and CDR2 is SQIVND (reference sequence). CDR3 sequence: CASTDRPLEKLFF. In nucleotides, the CDR3 is TGTGCCAGTACGGACAGGCCACTTGAAAAACTGTTTTTT.

A few counts support this clone. The V call is TRBV7-9, the J call TRBJ1-1; D possibly corresponds to TRBD1 (6 bases). Per the germline V gene, CDR1 is SEHNR and CDR2 is FQNEAQ (reference sequence). Trimming removed 2 bases from V and 0 bases from J, with 10 bases in between. The CDR3 covers 15 residues. The CDR3 sequence: CASSLRGGMNTEAFF. For the CDR3, the DNA is TGTGCCAGCAGCTTAAGGGGGGGGATGAACACTGAAGCTTTCTTT.

This rearrangement joins TRBV11-2 to TRBJ2-7, with TRBD1 matching over 7 bases. The V segment lost 2 bases and the J segment 0 bases; nucleotides outside the gene matches: 7. The CDR3 is made up of 16 amino acids. Germline V lookup: CDR1 SGHAT, CDR2 FQNNGV. The CDR3: CASSLLRGTVSYEQYF. CDR3 in DNA: TGTGCCAGCAGCTTACTCAGGGGGACAGTCTCCTACGAGCAGTACTTC.

The chain uses TRBV5-1 and TRBJ1-1, with D maybe TRBD1 (5 bases). Trimming stripped 0 bases from V and 1 base from J, with 10 bases between. There are 15 residues in the CDR3. Germline values: CDR1 SGHRS, CDR2 YFSETQ. In DNA form, the CDR3 reads TGCGCCAGCAGCTTGGTGGGGGGAGGGAACACTGAAGCTTTCTTT. Its protein product is CASSLVGGGNTEAFF. The variable domain in full, with the rest retrieved from reference TRBV5-1 and TRBJ1-1, is KAGVTQTPRYLIKTRGQQVTLSCSPISGHRSVSWYQQTPGQGLQFLFEYFSETQRNKGNFPGRFSGRQFSNSRSEMNVSTLELGDSALYLCASSLVGGGNTEAFFGQGTRLTVV.

The V call is TRBV5-6, the J call TRBJ2-5, with D tentatively TRBD2 (5 bases). This CDR3 is 13 amino acids long. The germline V and J ends were trimmed by 2 bases and 5 bases, with 10 bases remaining between them. Germline CDR1 is SGHDT and CDR2 is YYEEEE. The CDR3 DNA reads TGTGCCAGCAGCTTTAGCAGAGGGGAGACCCAGTACTTC. Amino acids: CASSFSRGETQYF. Full variable domain (missing parts from reference TRBV5-6 and TRBJ2-5): DAGVTQSPTHLIKTRGQQVTLRCSPKSGHDTVSWYQQALGQGPQFIFQYYEEEERQRGNFPDRFSGHQFPNYSSELNVNALLLGDSALYLCASSFSRGETQYFGPGTRLLVL.

This clone was observed a handful of times. The chain recombines TRBV2 with TRBJ1-6; D remains unclear. The CDR3 is 14 amino acids. V lost 11 bases to trimming and J lost 0 bases, with 11 bases between them. From germline, CDR1 is SNHLY and CDR2 FYNNEI. The CDR3 nucleotides are TGTGCCGGCCGGGAGAGCTCCTATAATTCACCCCTCCACTTT. Encoded protein: CAGRESSYNSPLHF.

This rearrangement joins TRBV6-4 to TRBJ2-1; D is undetermined. The CDR3 has 18 residues. Germline values: CDR1 MRHNA, CDR2 SNTAGT. Trimming stripped 6 bases from V and 1 base from J, with 22 bases between. CDR3 sequence: CASSSSRRLELSYNEQFF. The CDR3 region has the DNA TGTGCCAGCAGCAGCTCCCGGCGGCTAGAGCTGTCCTACAATGAGCAGTTCTTC.